Shown below are 11 T cell receptor beta chains from a single sample sequenced in a study of cytomegalovirus exposure and HLA in healthy donors. The PCR employed 60 Vbeta primers together with 13 Jbeta primers. Clones were sequenced by immunoSEQ multiplex PCR, and TCRdb holds only the in-frame ones, with some missing. There are 130,000 to 150,000 clones in the sample; about 80% occur only once, and about 2.2% lies in the top ten. Sequenced sample: PBMCs. The source of these receptors is a woman between 18 and 30 years old in good health and CMV-seropositive.

This clone was counted at least ten times. The rearrangement links TRBV2 to TRBJ1-2; D gene unclear. CDR1 and CDR2 from the germline V gene are SNHLY and FYNNEI. The CDR3 loop spans 15 amino acids. V lost 2 bases and J lost 5, with 15 bases in between. This CDR3 is CASSENSKSPYGYTF. DNA for the CDR3: TGTGCCAGCAGTGAAAACAGTAAAAGTCCTTATGGCTACACCTTC.

The chain joins TRBV5-5 to TRBJ2-3; 8 positions match TRBD1. This CDR3 spans 16 amino acids. Germline V gene data show CDR1 as SGHKS and CDR2 as YYEKEE (reference sequence). The junction had 7 bases not matched to a gene; V was cut back by 2 bases and J by 2 bases. CDR3 nucleotides: TGTGCCAGCAGCTTACAAACAGGGGGAGTCACAGATACGCAGTATTTT. Amino acid sequence: CASSLQTGGVTDTQYF. Supplemented by reference TRBV5-5 and TRBJ2-3, the full variable domain reads DAGVTQSPTHLIKTRGQQVTLRCSPISGHKSVSWYQQVLGQGPQFIFQYYEKEERGRGNFPDRFSARQFPNYSSELNVNALLLGDSALYLCASSLQTGGVTDTQYFGPGTRLTVL.

V and J are TRBV30 and TRBJ1-4, with TRBD1 matching over 8 bases. This CDR3 has 13 amino acids. V was clipped by 5 bases and J by 7 bases; unmatched bases: 6. In germline, CDR1 is GTSNPN, CDR2 SVGIG (reference sequence). The CDR3 DNA reads as TGTGCCTGGGGAGGACAGGGTACTGAAAAACTGTTTTTT. Its translation is CAWGGQGTEKLFF.

The chain employs TRBV28 and TRBJ1-5; 7 bases agree with TRBD1. With 5 bases clipped from V and 3 bases from J, the junction kept 7 bases outside the gene matches. This CDR3 is 15 amino acids long. CDR1 and CDR2 from the germline V gene are MDHEN and SYDVKM. The CDR3 loop reads CASSPRQGYNQPQHF. In DNA form, the CDR3 reads TGTGCCAGCAGTCCTAGACAGGGTTACAATCAGCCCCAGCATTTT.

The CDR3 reads CASSNPGERAFF. In DNA, the CDR3 is TGTGCCAGCAGCAACCCGGGAGAACGAGCTTTCTTT. The chain joins TRBV28 to TRBJ1-1, with no clear D. CDR3 size: 12 residues. The germline CDR1 and CDR2 sequences are MDHEN and SYDVKM. Trimming pared 6 bases from V and 10 bases from J, leaving 15 bases between.

V is TRBV9 and J is TRBJ1-3; 7 bases match TRBD1. The J segment lost 4 bases and the V segment lost 4 bases, leaving 11 bases of the junction unmatched. CDR1 SGDLS and CDR2 YYNGEE come from the germline V gene. The CDR3 extends over 16 amino acids. DNA for the CDR3: TGTGCCAGCAGCCAAGGGGACAGTAGGACCGGAAACACCATATATTTT. This gives the protein CASSQGDSRTGNTIYF. The full variable domain, rest sourced from reference TRBV9 and TRBJ1-3, is DSGVTQTPKHLITATGQRVTLRCSPRSGDLSVYWYQQSLDQGLQFLIQYYNGEERAKGNILERFSAQQFPDLHSELNLSSLELGDSALYFCASSQGDSRTGNTIYFGEGSWLTVV.

The chain carries TRBV7-2 and TRBJ1-1, with TRBD1 matching over 11 bases. The CDR3 is made up of 16 amino acids. CDR1 is SGHTA and CDR2 is FQGNSA in the germline V gene. J gave up 1 base and V 5 bases, and 6 bases lay outside the gene matches. The CDR3 nucleotides read TGTGCCAGCAGCCCCCGGACAGGGGGCTGGAACACTGAAGCTTTCTTT. Translating gives CASSPRTGGWNTEAFF.

This clone has a handful of counts. This chain joins TRBV19 and TRBJ1-2; D gene unclear. V was clipped by 7 bases and J by 2 bases, with 11 bases between them. The germline V gene has CDR1 LNHDA and CDR2 SQIVND (reference sequence). This CDR3 is 13 amino acids long. The CDR3 DNA follows: TGTGCCAGTAAGGTGGGCGGGAACTATGGCTACACCTTC. Protein product: CASKVGGNYGYTF.

The chain links TRBV5-4 to TRBJ2-3; no firm D call. V was clipped by 0 bases and J by 1 base, with 3 bases between them. Germline values: CDR1 SGHNT, CDR2 YYREEE (reference sequence). The CDR3 covers 13 residues. The CDR3 protein is CASSLGRTDTQYF. CDR3 DNA sequence: TGTGCCAGCAGCTTGGGGCGCACAGATACGCAGTATTTT.

This clone was seen a handful of times. The rearrangement uses TRBV5-1 and TRBJ2-7; the D gene is possibly TRBD2 (6 bases). The germline V gene encodes CDR1 SGHRS and CDR2 YFSETQ. The CDR3 extends over 15 amino acids. The V end was cut by 1 base, the J end by 1 base, with 12 bases between. The CDR3 region is CASSLITGTSYEQYF. Here the CDR3 DNA reads TGCGCCAGCAGCTTGATCACCGGGACTTCCTACGAGCAGTACTTC.

This clone occurred a few times. The CDR3 loop reads CASSVRGGGGETQYF. For the CDR3, the DNA is TGTGCCAGCAGCGTAAGGGGGGGCGGGGGAGAGACCCAGTACTTC. The chain couples TRBV9 to TRBJ2-5, with D perhaps matching TRBD2 (7 bases). Germline CDR1 is SGDLS and CDR2 is YYNGEE. This CDR3 comprises 15 residues. V was cut by 1 base and J by 4 bases, with 14 bases left in between.